This is a list of T cell receptor beta chains from one sample in a study of blood T cells in healthy people across ages. TCRdb ran MiXCR on the 5' RACE reads and lists one entry per CDR3 protein. This sample has about 1.6 million distinct CDR3 sequences, with about 35% found just once. Material: blood. All receptors come from a woman in her 30s in good health. Each CDR3 is given with its conserved first and last residue. D genes are given only for firm matches. Clone sizes are given selectively: once, few, many, or a class where the clone is expanded.

NA,TRBJ1-3,TRBV29-1,NA,CSVSADTIYF,TGCAGCGTTTCTGCGGACACCATATATTTT
NA,TRBJ2-3,TRBV20-1,TRBD2,CSARDRLAGSDTQYF,TGCAGTGCTAGAGATCGACTAGCGGGATCAGATACGCAGTATTTT
NA,TRBJ2-3,TRBV10-3,NA,CAISELPGASTDTQYF,TGTGCCATCAGTGAGCTCCCCGGGGCTAGCACAGATACGCAGTATTTT
NA,TRBJ2-2,TRBV2,TRBD2,CASSRGLQNTGELFF,TGTGCCAGCAGTCGGGGACTACAGAACACCGGGGAGCTGTTTTTT
few,TRBJ1-2,TRBV7-9,NA,CASSPGGASGGYTF,TGTGCCAGCAGCCCAGGCGGGGCCAGCGGGGGCTACACCTTC
NA,TRBJ1-1,TRBV6-2/TRBV6-3,TRBD1,CASSQGAGAFF,TGTGCCAGCAGTCAGGGGGCAGGCGCTTTCTTT
NA,TRBJ1-4,TRBV27,NA,CACSSGDLGEKLFF,TGTGCCTGCAGTTCAGGGGATCTTGGGGAAAAACTGTTTTTT
NA,TRBJ2-4,TRBV2,TRBD1,CASIFRGQGLNIQYF,TGTGCCAGCATCTTCCGCGGACAGGGACTGAACATTCAGTACTTC
NA,TRBJ1-4,TRBV15,NA,CATSSDGGAINEKLFF,TGTGCCACCAGCAGCGACGGAGGGGCTATCAATGAAAAACTGTTTTTT
NA,TRBJ2-3,TRBV10-3,NA,CAISPQGGGTDTQYF,TGTGCCATCAGTCCACAGGGTGGGGGCACAGATACGCAGTATTTT
few,TRBJ2-7,TRBV7-8,TRBD2,CASSWGPLAGAFYEQYF,TGTGCCAGCAGCTGGGGGCCCCTAGCGGGGGCCTTCTACGAGCAGTACTTC
NA,TRBJ2-3,TRBV24-1,TRBD2,CATSEPLAGGTDTQYF,TGTGCCACCAGTGAACCTCTAGCGGGAGGCACAGATACGCAGTATTTT
few,TRBJ2-6,TRBV20-1,NA,CSARDEAVTSSGANVLTF,TGCAGTGCTAGAGATGAAGCGGTCACCAGCTCTGGGGCCAACGTCCTGACTTTC
few,TRBJ2-3,TRBV10-3,TRBD2,CAISEERGSTDTQYF,TGTGCCATCAGTGAGGAGCGGGGGAGCACAGATACGCAGTATTTT
few,TRBJ2-3,TRBV11-2,NA,CASSPAAGVTDTQYF,TGTGCCAGCAGCCCAGCTGCAGGGGTCACAGATACGCAGTATTTT
few,TRBJ2-7,TRBV30,NA,CAWSEAGVYYEQYF,TGTGCCTGGAGTGAAGCGGGCGTCTACTACGAGCAGTACTTC
few,TRBJ1-4,TRBV4-2,NA,CASSQDLQNEKLFF,TGTGCCAGCAGCCAAGATCTACAGAATGAAAAACTGTTTTTT
few,TRBJ2-7,TRBV4-1,TRBD2,CASSTGTSGYYEQYF,TGCGCCAGCAGCACCGGGACTAGCGGTTACTACGAGCAGTACTTC
NA,TRBJ1-4,TRBV3-1,NA,CASSPEIRENEKLFF,TGTGCCAGCAGCCCCGAGATCAGGGAGAATGAAAAACTGTTTTTT
few,TRBJ2-7,TRBV14,NA,CASSQISRDTYEQYF,TGTGCCAGCAGCCAAATCTCACGGGATACCTACGAGCAGTACTTC
NA,TRBJ2-2,TRBV27,TRBD1,CASSSYGTAKNTGELFF,TGTGCCAGCAGTTCATATGGGACAGCAAAGAACACCGGGGAGCTGTTTTTT
many,TRBJ2-5,TRBV7-2,NA,CASSPRQGRETQYF,TGTGCCAGCAGTCCTCGGCAGGGGAGGGAGACCCAGTACTTC
few,TRBJ1-2,TRBV20-1,NA,CSASVGGLNYGYTF,TGCAGTGCTTCAGTGGGGGGACTTAACTATGGCTACACCTTC
NA,TRBJ1-5,TRBV6-1,NA,CASSDGRSGPQPQHF,TGTGCCAGCAGTGACGGGCGCAGTGGGCCTCAGCCCCAGCATTTT
once,TRBJ2-5,TRBV3-1,NA,CASSQGAGPKETQYF,TGTGCCAGCAGCCAAGGGGCAGGACCCAAAGAGACCCAGTACTTC
NA,TRBJ2-3,TRBV19,TRBD2,CASSIGSSGGADTQYF,TGTGCCAGTAGTATCGGTTCTAGCGGGGGGGCAGATACGCAGTATTTT
few,TRBJ2-5,TRBV20-1,NA,CSARVVGFQETQYF,TGCAGTGCTAGAGTTGTTGGCTTCCAAGAGACCCAGTACTTC
NA,TRBJ2-7,TRBV19,TRBD1,CASTPTVAGGSYEQYF,TGTGCCAGTACCCCGACCGTGGCAGGGGGATCCTACGAGCAGTACTTC
NA,TRBJ2-5,TRBV12-3/TRBV12-4,NA,CASSFEPSAETQYF,TGTGCCAGCAGTTTTGAACCCTCGGCAGAGACCCAGTACTTC
NA,TRBJ1-2,TRBV2,TRBD1,CASRPQGLGGYTF,TGTGCCAGCCGTCCACAGGGGCTGGGAGGCTACACCTTC
few,TRBJ2-1,TRBV6-1,TRBD2,CASSPFLTSGAIYNEQFF,TGTGCCAGCAGTCCATTTTTGACTAGCGGAGCTATATACAATGAGCAGTTCTTC
NA,TRBJ2-7,TRBV5-6,NA,CASSLGKGLNYEQYF,TGTGCCAGCAGCTTGGGTAAGGGTTTGAATTACGAGCAGTACTTC
many,TRBJ2-7,TRBV20-1,NA,CSARDFSEQYF,TGCAGTGCTAGAGATTTCAGCGAGCAGTACTTC
few,TRBJ1-2,TRBV20-1,NA,CSARRSRTNYGYTF,TGCAGTGCTAGGAGGTCTCGGACTAACTATGGCTACACCTTC
NA,TRBJ2-1,TRBV28,NA,CASSSPPRKNEQFF,TGTGCCAGCAGTTCCCCCCCCCGTAAGAATGAGCAGTTCTTC
few,TRBJ1-5,TRBV4-2,TRBD1,CASSKGAADHQHF,TGTGCCAGCAGTAAGGGGGCTGCCGACCATCAGCATTTT
few,TRBJ2-5,TRBV30,NA,CAWSVRLEETQYF,TGTGCCTGGAGTGTACGATTAGAAGAGACCCAGTACTTC
few,TRBJ2-3,TRBV7-9,TRBD2,CASSLPLAGTDTQYF,TGTGCCAGCAGCCTACCATTAGCGGGGACAGATACGCAGTATTTT
NA,TRBJ2-7,TRBV4-1,NA,CASSPKRWAYEQYF,TGCGCCAGCAGCCCAAAGAGATGGGCCTACGAGCAGTACTTC
NA,TRBJ1-2,TRBV7-2,NA,CASSRQTPGHGYTF,TGTGCCAGCAGCCGCCAGACGCCGGGCCATGGCTACACCTTC
NA,TRBJ2-1,TRBV20-1,NA,CSARAPGVPPNEQFF,TGCAGTGCTAGAGCCCCGGGAGTGCCCCCCAATGAGCAGTTCTTC
few,TRBJ2-1,TRBV5-1,NA,CASSLSGILSYNEQFF,TGCGCCAGCAGCTTGTCGGGGATACTCTCCTACAATGAGCAGTTCTTC
many,TRBJ1-2,TRBV29-1,TRBD1,CSVGKDRESYGYTF,TGCAGCGTTGGAAAAGACAGGGAAAGCTATGGCTACACCTTC
few,TRBJ2-7,TRBV6-1,NA,CASSEKVATEQYF,TGTGCCAGCAGTGAAAAAGTAGCGACCGAGCAGTACTTC
NA,TRBJ2-7,TRBV28,NA,CASSLGAVGRSEQYF,TGTGCCAGCAGTTTAGGGGCAGTAGGTCGAAGCGAGCAGTACTTC
NA,TRBJ2-3,TRBV30,TRBD2,CAWSHRGRAGDTQYF,TGTGCCTGGAGTCACCGAGGGAGGGCGGGGGATACGCAGTATTTT